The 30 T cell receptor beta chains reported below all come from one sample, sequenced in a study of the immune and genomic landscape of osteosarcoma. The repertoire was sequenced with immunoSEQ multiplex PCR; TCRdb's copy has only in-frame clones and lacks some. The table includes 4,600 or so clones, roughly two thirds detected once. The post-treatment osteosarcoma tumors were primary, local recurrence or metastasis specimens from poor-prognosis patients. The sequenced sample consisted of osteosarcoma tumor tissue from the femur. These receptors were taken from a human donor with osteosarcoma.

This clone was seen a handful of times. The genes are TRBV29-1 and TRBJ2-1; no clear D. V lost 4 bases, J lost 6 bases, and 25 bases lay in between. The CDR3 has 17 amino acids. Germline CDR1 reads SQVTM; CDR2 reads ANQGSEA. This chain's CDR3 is CSVVGPHLQQGSNEQFF. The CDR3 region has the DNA TGCAGCGTTGTCGGACCCCACCTCCAACAAGGATCCAATGAGCAGTTCTTC.

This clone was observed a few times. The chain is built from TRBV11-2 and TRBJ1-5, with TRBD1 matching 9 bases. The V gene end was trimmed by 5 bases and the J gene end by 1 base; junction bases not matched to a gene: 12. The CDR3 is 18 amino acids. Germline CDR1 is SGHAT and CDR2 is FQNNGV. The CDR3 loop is CASSDLMGDRDSNQPQHF. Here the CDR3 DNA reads TGTGCCAGCAGCGATCTTATGGGGGACAGGGACAGCAATCAGCCCCAGCATTTT.

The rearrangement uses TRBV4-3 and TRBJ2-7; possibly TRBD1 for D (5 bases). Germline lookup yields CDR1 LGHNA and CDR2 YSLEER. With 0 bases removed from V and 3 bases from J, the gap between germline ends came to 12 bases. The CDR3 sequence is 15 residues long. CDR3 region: CASSQEGQSYYEQYF. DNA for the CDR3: TGCGCCAGCAGCCAAGAGGGGCAGAGTTACTACGAGCAGTACTTC.

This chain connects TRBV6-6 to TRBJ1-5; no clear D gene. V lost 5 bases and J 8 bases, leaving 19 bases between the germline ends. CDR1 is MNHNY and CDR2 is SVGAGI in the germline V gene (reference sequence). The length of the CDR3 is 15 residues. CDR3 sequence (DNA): TGTGCCAGCAGTGAGTTGGACCGTTCCTCGGAGCCCCAGCATTTT. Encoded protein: CASSELDRSSEPQHF.

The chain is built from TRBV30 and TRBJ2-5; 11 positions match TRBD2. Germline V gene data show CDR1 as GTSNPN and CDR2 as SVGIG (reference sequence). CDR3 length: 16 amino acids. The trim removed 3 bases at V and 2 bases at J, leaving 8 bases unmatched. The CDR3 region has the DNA TGTGCCTGGAGGCCTAGCGGGAGGTGGACTCAAGAGACCCAGTACTTC. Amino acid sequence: CAWRPSGRWTQETQYF.

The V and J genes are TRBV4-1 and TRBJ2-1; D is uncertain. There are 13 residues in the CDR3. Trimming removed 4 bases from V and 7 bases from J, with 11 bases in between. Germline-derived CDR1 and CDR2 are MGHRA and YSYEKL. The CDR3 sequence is CASSPGLWNEQFF. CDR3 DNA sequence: TGCGCCAGCAGCCCCGGGCTATGGAATGAGCAGTTCTTC.

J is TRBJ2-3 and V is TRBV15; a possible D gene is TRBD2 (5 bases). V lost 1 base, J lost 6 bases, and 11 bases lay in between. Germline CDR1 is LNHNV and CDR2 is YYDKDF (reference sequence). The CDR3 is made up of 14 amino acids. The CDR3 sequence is CATSRVSRGDTQYF. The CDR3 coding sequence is TGTGCCACCAGCAGAGTCTCCCGAGGGGATACGCAGTATTTT.

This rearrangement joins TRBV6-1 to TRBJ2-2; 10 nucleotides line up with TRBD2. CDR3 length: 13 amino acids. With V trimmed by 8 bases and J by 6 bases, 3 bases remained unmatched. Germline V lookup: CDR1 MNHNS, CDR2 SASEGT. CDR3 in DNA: TGTGCCAGCCTAGCGGGAGTTCCCGGGGAGCTGTTTTTT. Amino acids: CASLAGVPGELFF.

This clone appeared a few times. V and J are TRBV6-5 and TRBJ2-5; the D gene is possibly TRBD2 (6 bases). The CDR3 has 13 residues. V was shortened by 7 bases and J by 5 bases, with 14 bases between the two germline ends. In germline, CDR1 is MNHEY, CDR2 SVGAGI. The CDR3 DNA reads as TGTGCCAGCAAGGCGGGGAACGGGGAGACCCAGTACTTC. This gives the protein CASKAGNGETQYF.

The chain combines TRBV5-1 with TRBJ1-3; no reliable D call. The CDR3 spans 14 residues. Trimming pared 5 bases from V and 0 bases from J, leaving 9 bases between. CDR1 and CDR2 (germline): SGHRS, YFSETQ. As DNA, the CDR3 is TGCGCCAGCAGGCAGGTCCTCTCTGGAAACACCATATATTTT. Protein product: CASRQVLSGNTIYF.

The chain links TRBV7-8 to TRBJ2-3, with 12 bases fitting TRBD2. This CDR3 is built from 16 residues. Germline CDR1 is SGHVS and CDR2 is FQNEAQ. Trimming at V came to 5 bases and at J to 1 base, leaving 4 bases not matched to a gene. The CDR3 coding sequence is TGTGCCAGCAGCCCGTGGACTAGCGGGGGCACAGATACGCAGTATTTT. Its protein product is CASSPWTSGGTDTQYF.

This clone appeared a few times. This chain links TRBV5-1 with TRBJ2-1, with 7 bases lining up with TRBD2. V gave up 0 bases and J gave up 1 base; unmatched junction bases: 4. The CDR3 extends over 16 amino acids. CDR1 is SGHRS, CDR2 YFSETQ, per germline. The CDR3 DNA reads TGCGCCAGCAGCTTGGTAAACGGGAGGTCCTACAATGAGCAGTTCTTC. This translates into CASSLVNGRSYNEQFF.

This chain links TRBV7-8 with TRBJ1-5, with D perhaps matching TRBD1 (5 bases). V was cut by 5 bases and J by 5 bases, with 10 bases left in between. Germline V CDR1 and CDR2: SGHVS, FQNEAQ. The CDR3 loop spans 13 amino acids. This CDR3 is CASSGGGYQPQHF. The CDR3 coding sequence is TGTGCCAGCAGCGGTGGGGGGTATCAGCCCCAGCATTTT.

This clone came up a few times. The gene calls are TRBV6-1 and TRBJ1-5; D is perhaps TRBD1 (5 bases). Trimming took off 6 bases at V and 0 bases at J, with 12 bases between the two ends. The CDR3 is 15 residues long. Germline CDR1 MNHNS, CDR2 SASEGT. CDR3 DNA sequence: TGTGCCAGCAGAGGCGGGGCGTATAGCAATCAGCCCCAGCATTTT. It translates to CASRGGAYSNQPQHF.

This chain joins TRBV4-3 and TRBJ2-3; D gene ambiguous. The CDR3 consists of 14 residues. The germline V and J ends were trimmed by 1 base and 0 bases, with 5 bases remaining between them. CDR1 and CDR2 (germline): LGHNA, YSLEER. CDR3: CASSQADSTDTQYF. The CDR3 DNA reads TGCGCCAGCAGCCAAGCGGACAGCACAGATACGCAGTATTTT.

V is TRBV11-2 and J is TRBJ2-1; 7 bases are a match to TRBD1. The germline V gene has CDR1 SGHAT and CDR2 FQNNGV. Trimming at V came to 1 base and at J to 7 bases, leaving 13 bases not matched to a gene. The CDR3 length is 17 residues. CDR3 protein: CASSLAYRGRGWNEQFF. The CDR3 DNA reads TGTGCCAGCAGCTTAGCCTACAGGGGACGGGGTTGGAATGAGCAGTTCTTC.

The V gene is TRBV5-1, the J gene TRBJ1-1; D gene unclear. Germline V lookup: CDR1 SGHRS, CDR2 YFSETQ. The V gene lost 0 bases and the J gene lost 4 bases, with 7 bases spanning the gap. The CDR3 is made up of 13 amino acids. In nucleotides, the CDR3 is TGCGCCAGCAGCTTGGTGTCGGGCACTGAAGCTTTCTTT. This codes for CASSLVSGTEAFF.

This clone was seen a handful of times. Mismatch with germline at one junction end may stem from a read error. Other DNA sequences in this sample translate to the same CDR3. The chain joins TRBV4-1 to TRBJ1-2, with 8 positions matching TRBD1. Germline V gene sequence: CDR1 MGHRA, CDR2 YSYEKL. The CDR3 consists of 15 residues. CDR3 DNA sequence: TGTGCCAGCAGCCAGAAAGACAGGGGACCCTATGGCTACACCTTC. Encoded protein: CASSQKDRGPYGYTF.

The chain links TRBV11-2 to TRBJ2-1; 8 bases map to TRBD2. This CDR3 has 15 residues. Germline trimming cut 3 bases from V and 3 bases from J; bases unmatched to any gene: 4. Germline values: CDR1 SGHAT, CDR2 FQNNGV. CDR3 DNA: TGTGCCAGCAGCTTCGAACTAGCGGACTACAATGAGCAGTTCTTC. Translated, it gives CASSFELADYNEQFF.

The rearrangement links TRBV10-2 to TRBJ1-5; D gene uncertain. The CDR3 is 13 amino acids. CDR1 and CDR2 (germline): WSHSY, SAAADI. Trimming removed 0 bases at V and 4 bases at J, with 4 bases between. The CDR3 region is CASSESLNQPQHF. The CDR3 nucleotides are TGCGCCAGCAGTGAGTCCCTTAATCAGCCCCAGCATTTT.

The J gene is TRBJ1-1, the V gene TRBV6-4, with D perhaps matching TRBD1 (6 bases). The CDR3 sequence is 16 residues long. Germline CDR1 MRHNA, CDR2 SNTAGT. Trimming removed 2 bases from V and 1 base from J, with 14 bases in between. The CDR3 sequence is CASSDGGGGANTEAFF. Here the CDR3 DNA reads TGTGCCAGCAGTGACGGAGGAGGGGGAGCGAACACTGAAGCTTTCTTT.

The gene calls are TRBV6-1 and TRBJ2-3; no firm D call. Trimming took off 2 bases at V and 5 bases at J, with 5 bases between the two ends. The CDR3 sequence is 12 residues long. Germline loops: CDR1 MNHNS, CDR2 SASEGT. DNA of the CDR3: TGTGCCAGCAGTGAAAATAGAGATACGCAGTATTTT. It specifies CASSENRDTQYF.

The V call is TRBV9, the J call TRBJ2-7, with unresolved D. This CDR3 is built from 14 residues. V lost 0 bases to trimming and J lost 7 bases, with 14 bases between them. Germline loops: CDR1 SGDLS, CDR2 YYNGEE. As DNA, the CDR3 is TGTGCCAGCAGCGTAGGGGTGGGGATAGGGGAGCAGTACTTC. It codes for CASSVGVGIGEQYF.

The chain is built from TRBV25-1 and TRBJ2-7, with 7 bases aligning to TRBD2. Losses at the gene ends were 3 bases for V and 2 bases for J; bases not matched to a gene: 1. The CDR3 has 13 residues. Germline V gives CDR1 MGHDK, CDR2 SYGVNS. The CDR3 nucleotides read TGTGCCAGCAGTGAGGGGGGGACCTACGAGCAGTACTTC. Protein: CASSEGGTYEQYF.

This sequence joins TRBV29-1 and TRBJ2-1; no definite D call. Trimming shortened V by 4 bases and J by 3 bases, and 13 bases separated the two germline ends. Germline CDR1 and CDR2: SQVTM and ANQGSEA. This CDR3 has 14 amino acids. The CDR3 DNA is TGCAGCGTTGCGCCCTGGGAAGTCTACAATGAGCAGTTCTTC. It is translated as CSVAPWEVYNEQFF.

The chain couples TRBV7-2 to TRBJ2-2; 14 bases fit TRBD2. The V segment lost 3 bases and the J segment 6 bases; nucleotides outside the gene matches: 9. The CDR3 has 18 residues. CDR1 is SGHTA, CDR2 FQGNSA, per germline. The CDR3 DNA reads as TGTGCCAGCAGCTTTGAGACTAGCGGGAGGGCCTATTCCGGGGAGCTGTTTTTT. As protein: CASSFETSGRAYSGELFF.

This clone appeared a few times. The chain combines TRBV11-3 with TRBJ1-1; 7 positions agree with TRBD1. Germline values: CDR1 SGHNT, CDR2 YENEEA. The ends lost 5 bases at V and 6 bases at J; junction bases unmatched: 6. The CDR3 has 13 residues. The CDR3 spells CASSEGAFAEAFF. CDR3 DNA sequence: TGTGCCAGCAGCGAGGGGGCGTTCGCTGAAGCTTTCTTT. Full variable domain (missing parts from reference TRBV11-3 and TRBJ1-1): EAGVVQSPRYKIIEKKQPVAFWCNPISGHNTLYWYLQNLGQGPELLIRYENEEAVDDSQLPKDRFSAERLKGVDSTLKIQPAELGDSAVYLCASSEGAFAEAFFGQGTRLTVV.

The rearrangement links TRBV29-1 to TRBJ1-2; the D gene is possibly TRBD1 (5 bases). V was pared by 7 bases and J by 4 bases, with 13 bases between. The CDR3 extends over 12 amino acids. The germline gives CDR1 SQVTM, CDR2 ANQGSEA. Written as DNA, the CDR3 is TGCAGCGCGTACCGGGACGGCTATGGCTACACCTTC. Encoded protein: CSAYRDGYGYTF.

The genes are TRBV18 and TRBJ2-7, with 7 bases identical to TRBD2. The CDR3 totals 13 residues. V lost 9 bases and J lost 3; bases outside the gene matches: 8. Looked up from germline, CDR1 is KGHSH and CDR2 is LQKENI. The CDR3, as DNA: TGTGCCAGTAAGCGGGACCCTGGCTACGAGCAGTACTTC. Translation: CASKRDPGYEQYF.

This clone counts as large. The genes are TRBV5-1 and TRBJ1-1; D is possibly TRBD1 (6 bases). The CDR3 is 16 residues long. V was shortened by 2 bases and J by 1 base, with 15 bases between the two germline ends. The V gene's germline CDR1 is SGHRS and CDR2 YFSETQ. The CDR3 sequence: CASSFIPGQKNTEAFF. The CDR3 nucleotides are TGCGCCAGCAGCTTCATTCCGGGACAAAAGAACACTGAAGCTTTCTTT.